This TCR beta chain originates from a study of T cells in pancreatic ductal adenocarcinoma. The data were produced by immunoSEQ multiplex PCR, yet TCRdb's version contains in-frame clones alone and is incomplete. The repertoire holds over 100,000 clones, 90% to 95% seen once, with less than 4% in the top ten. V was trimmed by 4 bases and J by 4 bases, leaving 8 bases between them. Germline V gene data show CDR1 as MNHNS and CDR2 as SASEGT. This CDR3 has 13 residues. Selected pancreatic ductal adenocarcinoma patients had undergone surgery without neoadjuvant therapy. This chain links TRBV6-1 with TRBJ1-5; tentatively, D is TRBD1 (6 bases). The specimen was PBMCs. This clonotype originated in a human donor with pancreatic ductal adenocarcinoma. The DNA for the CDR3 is TGTGCCAGCAGTGGGACAGAGAATCAGCCCCAGCATTTT. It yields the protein CASSGTENQPQHF.